This T cell receptor (beta chain) was recorded in a study of early T cells in non-severe SARS-CoV-2 infection. MiXCR was run by TCRdb on the 5' RACE reads, yielding one entry per CDR3 protein. This table holds about 38,000 distinct CDR3 sequences, under 8% found once. CDR1 and CDR2 from the germline V gene are SQVTM and ANQGSEA. Trimming took off 6 bases at V and 4 bases at J, with 18 bases between the two ends. CDR3 length: 14 residues. Worth noting for this clonotype: Its antigen is unidentified.

Findings of the study overall: Private and CD4 specificities were missed by VDJdb matching, which favored anti-spike CD8 responses.

The source material was whole blood, sampled at baseline. V gene TRBV29-1 combines with J gene TRBJ1-1; perhaps TRBD1 as D (6 bases). The clonotype originates from an adult who was a healthcare worker with PCR-confirmed SARS-CoV-2 infection or an uninfected control (not recorded which). CDR3 in amino acids: CSVRLRGRRTEAFF. For the CDR3, the DNA is TGCAGCGTCCGGCTCAGGGGTAGGCGCACTGAAGCTTTCTTT.